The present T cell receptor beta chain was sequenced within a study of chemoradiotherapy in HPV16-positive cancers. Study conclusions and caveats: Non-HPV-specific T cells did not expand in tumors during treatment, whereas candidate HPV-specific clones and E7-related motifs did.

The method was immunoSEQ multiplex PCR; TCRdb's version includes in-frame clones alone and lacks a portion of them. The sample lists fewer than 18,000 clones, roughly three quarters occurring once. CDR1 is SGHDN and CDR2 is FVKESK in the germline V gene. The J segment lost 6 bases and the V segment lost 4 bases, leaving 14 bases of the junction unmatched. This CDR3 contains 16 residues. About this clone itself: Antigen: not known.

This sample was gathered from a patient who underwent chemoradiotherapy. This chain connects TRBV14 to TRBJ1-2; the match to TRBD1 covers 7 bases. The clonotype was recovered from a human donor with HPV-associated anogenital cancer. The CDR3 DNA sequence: TGTGCCAGCAGCCCAATCAGGGACAGCCTCCAGGATGGCTACACCTTC. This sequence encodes CASSPIRDSLQDGYTF.